This T cell receptor beta chain emerged from a study of blood T cell repertoires in COVID-19. Across the whole study: Both acute and convalescent COVID-19 samples were obtained from the United States, Italy and Spain. Sample material is recorded as cDNA or gDNA derived from T cells, B-cell-depleted T cells, or PBMCs.

Original analysis: Counts of nucleated cells, estimated from reference gene primer amplification, were obtained. Sequencing used immunoSEQ multiplex PCR; TCRdb keeps in-frame clones, though not all of them. V and J calls and clone size are copied from that table; D and trimming were computed from the DNA. This sample carries some 110,000 clones, about 80% of them seen once, and the ten largest clones take 14%. Only one count was recorded for this clone. This CDR3 region has 13 residues. Germline values: CDR1 SGHDN, CDR2 FVKESK. V dropped 1 base and J dropped 9 bases, with 10 bases sitting between them.

The clonotype originates from a woman in her sixties or seventies with acute or convalescent COVID-19. Sequencing was carried out using peripheral blood. The chain has TRBV14 and TRBJ2-1; no reliable D call. The CDR3 sequence is CASSQVEPGEQFF. For the CDR3, the DNA is TGTGCCAGCAGCCAAGTCGAACCCGGTGAGCAGTTCTTC.